This TCR beta chain was sequenced for a study of shared clonotypes between healthy human individuals. The genomic DNA of each subset was split evenly across several immunoSEQ plates. Unsorted PBMC contributed approximately 300 ng DNA, roughly 30,000 T cell genomes, to each replicate PCR. The method was immunoSEQ multiplex PCR; TCRdb's version includes in-frame clones alone and lacks a portion of them. The data show approximately 470,000 clones, around 85% seen once. Turning to this clone: The antigen is unknown.

Study findings and constraints: Measured sharing among donors was expected to vary with sequencing depth. Few donors restricted represented genetic and exposure-history diversity.

The V and J ends lost 3 bases and 2 bases respectively, with 32 bases between them. Per the germline V gene, CDR1 is GTSNPN and CDR2 is SVGIG (reference sequence). The CDR3 has 20 residues. This chain uses TRBV30 with TRBJ2-7; D is undetermined. The sample was PBMCs. The TCR comes from a woman aged 40 to 55 in good health. Some clones in this sample may be carry-over from other donors' samples. The CDR3 protein is CAWRNPGPPDQDLKTYEQYF. The CDR3 DNA is TGTGCCTGGAGAAACCCCGGGCCTCCAGACCAAGACCTGAAAACCTACGAGCAGTACTTC.